The 28 T cell receptor beta chains reported below all come from one sample, sequenced in a study of cytomegalovirus exposure and HLA in healthy donors. Primers for the PCR totalled 60 Vbeta and 13 Jbeta. Here immunoSEQ multiplex PCR was the method, and the copy in TCRdb shows in-frame clones only, minus some. The data hold 80,000 to 100,000 clones, with 65% to 80% observed a single time. The sequencing input was PBMCs. The receptors stem from a woman aged 18-30 years in good health and CMV-seropositive.

The chain has TRBV13 and TRBJ2-7; 9 bases match TRBD2. CDR3 length equals 14 residues. The V and J ends lost 3 bases and 6 bases, in that order; junction bases with no gene match: 6. Per the germline V gene, CDR1 is PRHDT and CDR2 is FYEKMQ (reference sequence). CDR3 sequence reads: CASSLSGLAGEQYF. The CDR3 region has the DNA TGTGCCAGCAGCTTGTCGGGACTAGCAGGCGAGCAGTACTTC.

This clone was observed a handful of times. The chain couples TRBV6-5 to TRBJ1-1; maybe TRBD1 (5 bases). This CDR3 has 12 amino acids. Germline-derived CDR1 and CDR2 are MNHEY and SVGAGI. V was pared by 5 bases and J by 11 bases, with 15 bases between. The CDR3 sequence: CASSQSGMLAFF. The CDR3, as DNA: TGTGCCAGCAGTCAATCAGGGATGCTGGCTTTCTTT.

This rearrangement joins TRBV28 to TRBJ2-7; D is uncertain. CDR1 MDHEN and CDR2 SYDVKM come from the germline V gene. Trimming stripped 3 bases from V and 4 bases from J, with 13 bases between. The CDR3 is 14 residues long. CDR3 nucleotide sequence: TGTGCCAGCAGTTTTTTGGCTCGCCTTTACGAGCAGTACTTC. This codes for CASSFLARLYEQYF.

The chain uses TRBV7-2 and TRBJ2-7; 12 positions agree with TRBD2. CDR3 length: 15 residues. Germline V gene sequence: CDR1 SGHTA, CDR2 FQGNSA. The V gene end was trimmed by 3 bases and the J gene end by 3 bases; junction bases not matched to a gene: 3. The CDR3 DNA sequence: TGTGCCAGCAGCTTCCAGACTAGCGGGAGCTACGAGCAGTACTTC. This encodes CASSFQTSGSYEQYF.

This clone was detected only a few times. The V gene is TRBV13, the J gene TRBJ1-1; a possible D gene is TRBD1 (6 bases). This CDR3 has 14 amino acids. Germline V gives CDR1 PRHDT, CDR2 FYEKMQ (reference sequence). V was shortened by 2 bases and J by 7 bases, with 14 bases between the two germline ends. The DNA of the CDR3 is TGTGCCAGCAGCTTAAAAGGGGGGGAGCTTGAAGCTTTCTTT. Translation gives CASSLKGGELEAFF.

A few counts support this clone. The V and J genes are TRBV6-5 and TRBJ2-7; 9 bases agree with TRBD1. V trimming: 6 bases; J trimming: 3 bases; junction bases outside the gene matches: 6. Germline V lookup: CDR1 MNHEY, CDR2 SVGAGI. This CDR3 region has 14 residues. The CDR3 region has the DNA TGTGCCAGCAGACAGACAGGGGGAGGCTACGAGCAGTACTTC. This sequence encodes CASRQTGGGYEQYF.

The chain combines TRBV9 with TRBJ2-3, with 7 bases fitting TRBD1. CDR1 and CDR2 from the germline V gene are SGDLS and YYNGEE. This CDR3 spans 14 amino acids. V lost 2 bases to trimming and J lost 7 bases; unmatched junction nucleotides: 7. The CDR3 protein is CASSVGQPSNTQYF. CDR3 coding DNA: TGTGCCAGCAGCGTGGGACAGCCCTCGAATACGCAGTATTTT.

The count of this clone is one. The chain uses TRBV18 and TRBJ2-1; D not resolved. Germline V CDR1 and CDR2: KGHSH, LQKENI. The V end lost 1 base, the J end lost 7 bases, and 11 bases lay between the germline ends. There are 14 residues in the CDR3. The CDR3 nucleotides are TGTGCCAGCTCACCACGGGTCGTGAGGAATGAGCAGTTCTTC. It codes for CASSPRVVRNEQFF.

The genes are TRBV25-1 and TRBJ1-2; no definite D call. Trimming removed 3 bases from V and 8 bases from J, with 4 bases in between. The germline V gene encodes CDR1 MGHDK and CDR2 SYGVNS. This CDR3 contains 10 residues. The CDR3 reads CASSDVGYTF. DNA of the CDR3: TGTGCCAGCAGTGACGTGGGCTACACCTTC.

This chain joins TRBV30 and TRBJ1-5, with 7 nucleotides matching TRBD1. CDR3 size: 13 residues. Germline V gene lookup returns CDR1 GTSNPN and CDR2 SVGIG (reference sequence). V shed 4 bases, J shed 4 bases, and the junction held 4 bases outside the gene matches. The CDR3 DNA is TGTGCCTGGACCTCAGGGGGAAATCAGCCCCAGCATTTT. Amino acids: CAWTSGGNQPQHF.

The V call is TRBV6-4, the J call TRBJ2-3; 14 nucleotides match TRBD2. V was clipped by 0 bases and J by 4 bases; unmatched bases: 0. From germline, CDR1 is MRHNA and CDR2 SNTAGT. The CDR3 runs 16 residues. The CDR3, as DNA: TGTGCCAGCAGTGACTCGACTAGCGGGGGGGCAGATACGCAGTATTTT. This codes for CASSDSTSGGADTQYF.

The chain has TRBV6-6 and TRBJ2-5; 8 nucleotides align to TRBD1. Germline values: CDR1 MNHNY, CDR2 SVGAGI (reference sequence). Unmatched junction bases numbered 2, after V lost 6 bases and J lost 2 bases. The CDR3 is 13 residues long. The CDR3 loop reads CASRRQGQETQYF. CDR3 nucleotide sequence: TGTGCCAGCAGGAGACAGGGGCAAGAGACCCAGTACTTC.

J is TRBJ1-1 and V is TRBV5-6; tentative D call: TRBD1 (5 bases). This CDR3 contains 16 residues. Germline CDR1 and CDR2: SGHDT and YYEEEE. Trimming cost V 0 bases and J 3 bases, with 15 bases left between them. CDR3 sequence reads: CASSLEFGGVDTEAFF. As DNA, the CDR3 is TGTGCCAGCAGCTTGGAATTTGGGGGGGTTGACACTGAAGCTTTCTTT. Together with reference TRBV5-6 and TRBJ1-1, the CDR3 gives the full variable domain: DAGVTQSPTHLIKTRGQQVTLRCSPKSGHDTVSWYQQALGQGPQFIFQYYEEEERQRGNFPDRFSGHQFPNYSSELNVNALLLGDSALYLCASSLEFGGVDTEAFFGQGTRLTVV.

Remarks on this clone: Other DNA sequences from this sample encode an identical CDR3 as well. The chain combines TRBV30 with TRBJ1-5; 10 bases are a match to TRBD1. The trim removed 4 bases at V and 2 bases at J, leaving 5 bases unmatched. The CDR3 is 15 residues long. CDR1 is GTSNPN, CDR2 SVGIG, per germline (reference sequence). The CDR3 spells CAWKGQGNRNQPQHF. The CDR3 region has the DNA TGTGCCTGGAAGGGACAGGGGAATCGCAATCAGCCCCAGCATTTT.

V gene TRBV27 combines with J gene TRBJ2-1; 9 bases match TRBD2. V was clipped by 6 bases and J by 8 bases; unmatched bases: 11. Per the germline V gene, CDR1 is MNHEY and CDR2 is SMNVEV (reference sequence). This CDR3 spans 15 amino acids. CDR3 in amino acids: CASRPGTSTTDEQFF. DNA of the CDR3: TGTGCCAGCAGACCCGGGACTAGCACGACCGATGAGCAGTTCTTC.

CDR3 nucleotide sequence: TGTGCCAGCAGTTTTCTGATCCTGGGACAGGCAACCTCTGGGGCCAACGTCCTGACTTTC. Encoded protein: CASSFLILGQATSGANVLTF. This chain uses TRBV27 with TRBJ2-6, with 8 bases identical to TRBD1. J gave up 0 bases and V 3 bases, and 13 bases lay outside the gene matches. Germline CDR1 is MNHEY and CDR2 is SMNVEV (reference sequence). The CDR3 sequence is 20 residues long.

The chain uses TRBV9 and TRBJ1-1; 7 nucleotides agree with TRBD1. V was pared by 4 bases and J by 0 bases, with 9 bases of the junction left unmatched. This CDR3 comprises 16 residues. CDR1 is SGDLS, CDR2 YYNGEE, per germline. This CDR3 reads CASSPNPGQLNTEAFF. In DNA form, the CDR3 reads TGTGCCAGCAGCCCCAACCCGGGACAGTTGAACACTGAAGCTTTCTTT.

This clone was found a few times. Other nucleotide sequences in the sample specify the same CDR3. The chain uses TRBV28 and TRBJ2-5; no definite D call. V lost 6 bases, J lost 4 bases, and 3 bases lay in between. The CDR3 sequence is 10 residues long. Per the germline V gene, CDR1 is MDHEN and CDR2 is SYDVKM. The CDR3 sequence is CASSRETQYF. CDR3 bases: TGTGCCAGCAGCAGAGAGACCCAGTACTTC. Supplemented by reference TRBV28 and TRBJ2-5, the full variable domain reads DVKVTQSSRYLVKRTGEKVFLECVQDMDHENMFWYRQDPGLGLRLIYFSYDVKMKEKGDIPEGYSVSREKKERFSLILESASTNQTSMYLCASSRETQYFGPGTRLLVL.

CDR3 loop: CASSYGGRGATYEQYF. CDR3 bases: TGTGCCAGCAGTTACGGGGGCAGAGGGGCCACGTACGAGCAGTACTTC. The chain is built from TRBV6-5 and TRBJ2-7; possible D gene TRBD1, 6 bases. V was cut by 2 bases and J by 4 bases, with 18 bases left in between. Germline CDR1 MNHEY, CDR2 SVGAGI. The CDR3 contains 16 residues.

This clone was counted only a few times. The chain recombines TRBV10-3 with TRBJ2-3, with 11 bases fitting TRBD2. The CDR3 covers 20 residues. V lost 0 bases and J lost 4; bases outside the gene matches: 15. The germline CDR1 and CDR2 sequences are ENHRY and SYGVKD. The CDR3 nucleotides are TGTGCCATCAGTGAGTCAGCTATAGCGGGGGGGCGGAAGTTCGCAGATACGCAGTATTTT. Protein: CAISESAIAGGRKFADTQYF.

The chain is built from TRBV29-1 and TRBJ2-7, with 9 bases fitting TRBD2. Germline-derived CDR1 and CDR2 are SQVTM and ANQGSEA. Trimming at V came to 6 bases and at J to 2 bases, leaving 11 bases not matched to a gene. The CDR3 covers 15 residues. The CDR3 coding sequence is TGCAGCGTCGTTACGACTAGCGGAGGGACCTACGAGCAGTACTTC. Translated: CSVVTTSGGTYEQYF.

The J gene is TRBJ2-1, the V gene TRBV5-1; 10 bases map to TRBD2. Germline CDR1 and CDR2: SGHRS and YFSETQ. The V segment lost 9 bases and the J segment 5 bases; nucleotides outside the gene matches: 8. This CDR3 is 14 amino acids long. Written as DNA, the CDR3 is TGCGCCACCAGAACGCTAGCGGGAGACAATGAGCAGTTCTTC. This sequence encodes CATRTLAGDNEQFF.

In this sample, this clone turned up once. V gene TRBV5-4 combines with J gene TRBJ1-2; D is perhaps TRBD1 (5 bases). Germline V gene sequence: CDR1 SGHNT, CDR2 YYREEE (reference sequence). Trimming stripped 4 bases from V and 2 bases from J, with 12 bases between. The CDR3 has 14 amino acids. This CDR3 reads CASSLWTRNYGYTF. CDR3 nucleotides: TGTGCCAGCAGCCTGTGGACAAGGAACTATGGCTACACCTTC.

J is TRBJ2-1 and V is TRBV6-1; no definite D call. The CDR3 runs 15 residues. V lost 1 base and J 0 bases, leaving 7 bases between the germline ends. Germline CDR1 reads MNHNS; CDR2 reads SASEGT. CDR3 amino acids: CASSEGLGSYNEQFF. CDR3 coding DNA: TGTGCCAGCAGTGAAGGCCTAGGCTCCTACAATGAGCAGTTCTTC.

This sequence joins TRBV20-1 and TRBJ2-1; D is perhaps TRBD1 (7 bases). Germline V lookup: CDR1 DFQATT, CDR2 SNEGSKA (reference sequence). Deletions cut 5 bases from V and 15 bases from J, with 14 bases between. The CDR3 is 10 residues long. The CDR3 spells CSAWRDSLFF. The CDR3 DNA reads as TGCAGTGCTTGGCGGGACAGTCTGTTCTTC.

The chain uses TRBV5-1 and TRBJ1-1, with 7 bases fitting TRBD1. Germline lookup yields CDR1 SGHRS and CDR2 YFSETQ. This CDR3 has 14 amino acids. V gave up 3 bases and J gave up 1 base; unmatched junction bases: 3. CDR3 in amino acids: CASSSGQRNTEAFF. CDR3 nucleotide sequence: TGCGCCAGCAGCTCGGGACAGAGGAACACTGAAGCTTTCTTT.

The CDR3 is CASSHAGDYEQYF. The CDR3 DNA sequence: TGCGCCAGCAGCCATGCCGGGGACTACGAGCAGTACTTC. The chain combines TRBV4-1 with TRBJ2-7, with D possibly matching TRBD2 (5 bases). This CDR3 comprises 13 residues. Germline V gene sequence: CDR1 MGHRA, CDR2 YSYEKL. The V end was cut by 3 bases, the J end by 3 bases, with 9 bases between.

The chain is built from TRBV5-8 and TRBJ1-2; 7 bases match TRBD1. The CDR3 loop spans 14 amino acids. Germline V gives CDR1 SGHTS, CDR2 YDEGEE. The J segment lost 4 bases and the V segment lost 4 bases, leaving 7 bases of the junction unmatched. DNA of the CDR3: TGTGCCAGCAGCCTGGGGACAGCTTTCTATGGCTACACCTTC. This sequence encodes CASSLGTAFYGYTF.